This T cell receptor beta chain originates from a study of T cell responses to AZD1222 COVID-19 vaccine (dated by TCRdb to the early 2020s). For context, the study as a whole: Because spike-specific TCR depth and breadth did not differ between the two schedules, AZD1222 recipients who got a second dose at roughly 4 weeks were pooled with those who got a second dose at roughly 12 weeks. A total of 230 to 250 trial participants underwent TCR sequencing, of whom approximately 200 had received two doses of AZD1222 and about 26 had received two doses of the MenACWY control vaccine. Enrollment into the trials was organized by age into subgroups of 18-55, 56-69 and 70-plus years, and those subgroups contained approximately 150, 30 and 60 TCR-sequenced participants, respectively. The paper's findings and limits, for the study overall: Epitopes outside the regions mutated in the B.1.351 and B.1.1.7 variants were reportedly recognized by nearly half of the unique spike-specific TCRs. The 56-69-year group was small, and its depth increase did not reach significance, likely because of low power. No day 14 peak-response samples were available, so repertoires were characterized only after the peak T cell response. A significant rise in spike-specific TCR breadth and depth was observed after two AZD1222 doses relative to day 0 and relative to MenACWY recipients. Vaccine-associated CD4 TCRs spanned the whole spike protein, with dominant responses in regions 160-218 and 743-854. Participants were mostly white British and included more females than males, and it was suggested by the authors that clonal diversity may have been underestimated. Conclusions about previously exposed vaccinees are limited because only six or seven AZD1222 recipients were SARS-CoV-2 seropositive at baseline.

To note about this clone: Which antigen it targets is not known. Qualities for individual bases were not recorded, and no much larger clone is one base off.

From the germline V gene, CDR1 is SGHRS and CDR2 is YFSETQ. The V end gives up 4 bases and the J end 4 bases, leaving 18 bases in the junction not matched to a gene. Its CDR3 holds 18 amino acids, cysteine through phenylalanine. Only the CDR3 DNA stays, 54 bases, in frame from base 1. What this sample's time point label stands for: baseline before first vaccination. Samples from vaccinated people were obtained from the UK trials COV001 and COV002, which included a single-blind randomized controlled phase 2/3 trial of AZD1222 (ChAdOx1 nCoV-19) in healthy adults. Trial participant PBMC samples were collected at day 0 and day 28 after the second dose for TCRbeta chain sequencing. The CDR3 regions of human TCRbeta chains were analyzed by immunosequencing. On the study's bioinformatics: TCRs in the repertoires were matched against a reference library of SARS-CoV-2-specific TCRs that had been generated with the MIRA antigen-specificity platform. Breadth was defined as the fraction of unique TCRs that were SARS-CoV-2-associated. Depth was defined as the fraction of total T cells that were SARS-CoV-2-associated. Using the MIRA data, each spike-specific TCR was assigned both to the spike region to which the TCR was reactive and to a CD4 or CD8 class. Log10-transformed breadth and depth values were compared by one-way ANOVA with Sidak's multiple comparisons tests. Held by TCRdb, this immuneACCESS table contains in-frame sequences only and omits some clones. Under half of the omission traces to an unresolved V gene where checked; the cause of the rest is unknown. D and trimming come from the DNA, and the V and J calls and clone size come from that table. Counted in this sample were some 120,000 clones; approximately 88% of them appeared once. The ten biggest clones cover approximately 5.4% of the sample.

This TCR was recovered from an adult in good health. Material: peripheral blood, obtained on day 0 of AZD1222 vaccination. This receptor chain uses TRBV5-1 and TRBJ1-1, with 8 junctional bases fitting TRBD1. The CDR3 is CASSPSDRGQSGSTEAFF. Read as DNA, the sequence is TGCGCCAGCAGCCCGAGCGACAGGGGACAATCCGGGTCCACTGAAGCTTTCTTT.